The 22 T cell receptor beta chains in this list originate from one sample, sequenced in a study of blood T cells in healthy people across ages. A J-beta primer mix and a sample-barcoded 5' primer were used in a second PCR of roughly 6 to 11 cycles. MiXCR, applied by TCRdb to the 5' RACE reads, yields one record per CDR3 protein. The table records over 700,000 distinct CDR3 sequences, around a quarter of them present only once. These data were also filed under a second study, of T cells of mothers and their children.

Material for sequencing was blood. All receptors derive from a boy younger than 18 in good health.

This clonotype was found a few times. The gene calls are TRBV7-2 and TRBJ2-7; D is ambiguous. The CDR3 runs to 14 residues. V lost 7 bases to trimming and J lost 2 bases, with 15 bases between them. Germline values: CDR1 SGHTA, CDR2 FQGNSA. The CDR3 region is CASKQTPETYEQYF. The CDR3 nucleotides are TGTGCCAGCAAACAAACTCCGGAGACCTACGAGCAGTACTTC.

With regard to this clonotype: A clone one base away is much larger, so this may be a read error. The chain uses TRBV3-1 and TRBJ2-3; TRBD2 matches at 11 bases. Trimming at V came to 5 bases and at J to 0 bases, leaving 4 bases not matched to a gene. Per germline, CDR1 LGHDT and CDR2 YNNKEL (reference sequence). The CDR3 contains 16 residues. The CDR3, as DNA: TGTGCCAGCAGCGCCCGACTAGCGGGGAGCACAGATACGCAGTATTTT. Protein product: CASSARLAGSTDTQYF.

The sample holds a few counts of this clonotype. The CDR3: CASSFGLAWYF. CDR3 in DNA: TGTGCCAGCAGCTTTGGCCTAGCCTGGTATTTT. The chain couples TRBV7-6 to TRBJ2-3; possibly TRBD2 for D (5 bases). V lost 3 bases and J lost 14, with 12 bases in between. The germline V gene has CDR1 SGHVS and CDR2 FNYEAQ. The CDR3 sequence is 11 residues long.

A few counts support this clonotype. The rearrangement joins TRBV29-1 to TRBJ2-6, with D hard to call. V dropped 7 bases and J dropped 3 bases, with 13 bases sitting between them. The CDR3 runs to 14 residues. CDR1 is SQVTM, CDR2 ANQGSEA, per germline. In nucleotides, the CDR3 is TGCAGCGGACTTGTGGGGTATGGGGCCAACGTCCTGACTTTC. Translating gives CSGLVGYGANVLTF.

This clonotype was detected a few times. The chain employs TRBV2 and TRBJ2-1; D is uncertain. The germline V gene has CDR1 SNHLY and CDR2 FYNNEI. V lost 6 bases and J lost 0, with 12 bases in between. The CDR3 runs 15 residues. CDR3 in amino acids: CASSATASSYNEQFF. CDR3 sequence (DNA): TGTGCCAGCAGCGCCACCGCCAGCTCCTACAATGAGCAGTTCTTC.

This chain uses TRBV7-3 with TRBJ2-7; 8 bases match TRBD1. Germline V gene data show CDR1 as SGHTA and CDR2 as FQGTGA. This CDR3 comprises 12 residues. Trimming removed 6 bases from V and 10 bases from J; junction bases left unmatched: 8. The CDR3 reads CASRNNRGSQYF. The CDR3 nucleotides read TGTGCCAGCAGAAATAACAGGGGGTCTCAGTACTTC.

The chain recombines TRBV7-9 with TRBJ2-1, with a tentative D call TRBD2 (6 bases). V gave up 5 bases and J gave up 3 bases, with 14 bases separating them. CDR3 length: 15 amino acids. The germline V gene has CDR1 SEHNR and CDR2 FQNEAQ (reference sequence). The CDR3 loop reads CASSPRAGSYNEQFF. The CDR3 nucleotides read TGTGCCAGCAGCCCTAGAGCGGGTAGCTACAATGAGCAGTTCTTC.

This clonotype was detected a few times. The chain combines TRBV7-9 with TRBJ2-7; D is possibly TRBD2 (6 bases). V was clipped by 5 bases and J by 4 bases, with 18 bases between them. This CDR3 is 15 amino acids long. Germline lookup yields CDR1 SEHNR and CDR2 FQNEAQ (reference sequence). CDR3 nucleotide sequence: TGTGCCAGCAGCCATACCCTGGAGGCGGGGTACGAGCAGTACTTC. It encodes CASSHTLEAGYEQYF.

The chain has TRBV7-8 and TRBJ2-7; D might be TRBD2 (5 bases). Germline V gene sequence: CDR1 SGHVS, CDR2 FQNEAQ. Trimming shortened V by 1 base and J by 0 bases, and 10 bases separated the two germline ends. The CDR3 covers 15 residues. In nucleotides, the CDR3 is TGTGCCAGCAGCTTAGAAGCCGGGGACTCCTACGAGCAGTACTTC. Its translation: CASSLEAGDSYEQYF.

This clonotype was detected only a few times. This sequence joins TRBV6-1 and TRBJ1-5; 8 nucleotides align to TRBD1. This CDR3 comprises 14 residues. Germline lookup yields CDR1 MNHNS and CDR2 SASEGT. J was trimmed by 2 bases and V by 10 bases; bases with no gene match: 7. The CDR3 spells CATGTGMGNQPQHF. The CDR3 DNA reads TGTGCCACCGGGACAGGTATGGGCAATCAGCCCCAGCATTTT.

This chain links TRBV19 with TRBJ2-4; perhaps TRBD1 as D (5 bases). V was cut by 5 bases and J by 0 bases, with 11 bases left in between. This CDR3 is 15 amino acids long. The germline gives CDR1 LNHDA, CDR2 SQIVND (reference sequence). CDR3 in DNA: TGTGCCAGTAGTTGGCAGGGTCTAGCCAAAAACATTCAGTACTTC. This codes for CASSWQGLAKNIQYF. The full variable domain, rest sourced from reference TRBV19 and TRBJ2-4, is DGGITQSPKYLFRKEGQNVTLSCEQNLNHDAMYWYRQDPGQGLRLIYYSQIVNDFQKGDIAEGYSVSREKKESFPLTVTSAQKNPTAFYLCASSWQGLAKNIQYFGAGTRLSVL.

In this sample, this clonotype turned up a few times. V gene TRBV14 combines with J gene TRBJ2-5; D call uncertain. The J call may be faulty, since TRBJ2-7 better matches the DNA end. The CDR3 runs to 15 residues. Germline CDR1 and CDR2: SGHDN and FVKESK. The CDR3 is CASSQMSALPYEQYF. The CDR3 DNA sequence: TGTGCCAGCAGCCAAATGTCCGCACTACCCTACGAGCAGTACTTC.

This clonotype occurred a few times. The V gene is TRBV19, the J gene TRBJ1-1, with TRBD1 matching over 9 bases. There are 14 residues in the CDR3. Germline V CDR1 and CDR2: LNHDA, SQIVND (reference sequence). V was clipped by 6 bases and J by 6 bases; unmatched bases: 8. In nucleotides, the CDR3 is TGTGCCAGTAGCGAGACAGGGGGTAAACCTGAAGCTTTCTTT. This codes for CASSETGGKPEAFF.

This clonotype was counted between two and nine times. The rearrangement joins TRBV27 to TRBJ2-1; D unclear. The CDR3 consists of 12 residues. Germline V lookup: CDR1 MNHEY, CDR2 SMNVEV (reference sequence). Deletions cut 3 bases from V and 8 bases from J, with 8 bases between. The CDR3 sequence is CASSFRLDEQFF. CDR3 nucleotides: TGTGCCAGCAGTTTTAGACTTGATGAGCAGTTCTTC.

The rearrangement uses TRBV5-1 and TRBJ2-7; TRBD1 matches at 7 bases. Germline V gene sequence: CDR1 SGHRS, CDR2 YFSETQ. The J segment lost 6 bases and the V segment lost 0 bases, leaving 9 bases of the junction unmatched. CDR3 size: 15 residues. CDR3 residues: CASSLDKTGLSEQYF. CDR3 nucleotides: TGCGCCAGCAGCTTGGATAAGACAGGGTTGAGCGAGCAGTACTTC.

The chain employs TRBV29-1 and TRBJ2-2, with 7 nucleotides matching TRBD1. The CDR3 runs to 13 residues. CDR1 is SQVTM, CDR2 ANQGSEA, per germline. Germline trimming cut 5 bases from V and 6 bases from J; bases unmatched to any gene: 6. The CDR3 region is CSVLRQGAGELFF. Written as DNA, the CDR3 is TGCAGCGTTTTAAGACAGGGAGCCGGGGAGCTGTTTTTT.

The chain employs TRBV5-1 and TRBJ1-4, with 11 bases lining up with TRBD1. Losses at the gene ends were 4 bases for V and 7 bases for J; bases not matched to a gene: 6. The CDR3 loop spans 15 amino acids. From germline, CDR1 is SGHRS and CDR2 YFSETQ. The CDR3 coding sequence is TGCGCCAGCAGCAACGCCGGGACAGGGGGTGAAAAACTGTTTTTT. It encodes CASSNAGTGGEKLFF.

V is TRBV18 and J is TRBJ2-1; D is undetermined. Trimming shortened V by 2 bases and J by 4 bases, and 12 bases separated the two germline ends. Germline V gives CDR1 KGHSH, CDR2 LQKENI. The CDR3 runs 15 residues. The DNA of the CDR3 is TGTGCCAGCTCACCAGGGGTAGGCACGTACAATGAGCAGTTCTTC. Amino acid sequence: CASSPGVGTYNEQFF.

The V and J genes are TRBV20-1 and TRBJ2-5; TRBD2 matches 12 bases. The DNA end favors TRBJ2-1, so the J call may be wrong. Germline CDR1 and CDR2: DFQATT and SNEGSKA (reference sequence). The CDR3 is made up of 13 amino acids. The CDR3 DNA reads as TGCAGTGCTAGGACTAGCGGGAGTCATGAGCAGTTCTTC. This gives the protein CSARTSGSHEQFF.

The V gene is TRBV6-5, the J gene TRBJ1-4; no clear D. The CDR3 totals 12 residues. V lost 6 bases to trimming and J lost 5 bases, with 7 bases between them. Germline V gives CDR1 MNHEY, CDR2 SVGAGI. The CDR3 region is CASRSPNEKLFF. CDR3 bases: TGTGCCAGCAGGAGCCCCAATGAAAAACTGTTTTTT.

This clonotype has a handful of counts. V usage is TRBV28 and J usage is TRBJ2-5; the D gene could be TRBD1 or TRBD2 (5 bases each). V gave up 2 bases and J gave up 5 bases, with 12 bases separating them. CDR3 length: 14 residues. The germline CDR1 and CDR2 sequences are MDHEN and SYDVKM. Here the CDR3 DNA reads TGTGCCAGCAGTTTACAGGGTCGGGGCGAGACCCAGTACTTC. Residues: CASSLQGRGETQYF.

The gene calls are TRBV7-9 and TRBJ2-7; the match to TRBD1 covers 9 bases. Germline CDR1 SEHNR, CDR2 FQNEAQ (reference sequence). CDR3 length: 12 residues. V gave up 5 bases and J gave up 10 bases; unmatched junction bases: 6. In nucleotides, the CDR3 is TGTGCCAGCAGCATTGACAGGGGGTTTCAGTACTTC. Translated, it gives CASSIDRGFQYF.